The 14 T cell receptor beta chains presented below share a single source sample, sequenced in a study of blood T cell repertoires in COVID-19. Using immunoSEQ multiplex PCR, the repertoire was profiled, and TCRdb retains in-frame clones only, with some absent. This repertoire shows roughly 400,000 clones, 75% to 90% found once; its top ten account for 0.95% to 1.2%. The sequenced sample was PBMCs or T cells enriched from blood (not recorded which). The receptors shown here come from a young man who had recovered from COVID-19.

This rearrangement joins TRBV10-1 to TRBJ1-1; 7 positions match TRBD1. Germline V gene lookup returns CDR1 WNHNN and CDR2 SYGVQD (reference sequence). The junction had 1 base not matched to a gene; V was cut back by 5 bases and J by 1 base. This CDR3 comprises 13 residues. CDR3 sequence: CASSRGPNTEAFF. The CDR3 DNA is TGCGCCAGCAGTAGGGGGCCGAACACTGAAGCTTTCTTT.

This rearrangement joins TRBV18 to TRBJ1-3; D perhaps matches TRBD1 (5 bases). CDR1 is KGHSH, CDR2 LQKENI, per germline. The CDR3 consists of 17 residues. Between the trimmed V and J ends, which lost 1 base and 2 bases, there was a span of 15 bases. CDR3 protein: CASSPRFLKGAGNTIYF. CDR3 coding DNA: TGTGCCAGCTCACCACGGTTCCTGAAAGGGGCTGGAAACACCATATATTTT.

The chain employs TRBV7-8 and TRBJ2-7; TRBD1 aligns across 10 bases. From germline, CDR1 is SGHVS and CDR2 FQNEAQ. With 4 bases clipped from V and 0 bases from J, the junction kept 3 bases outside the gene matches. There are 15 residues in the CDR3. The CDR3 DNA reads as TGTGCCAGCAGCTCCGGGACAGGGGCCTCCTACGAGCAGTACTTC. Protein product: CASSSGTGASYEQYF.

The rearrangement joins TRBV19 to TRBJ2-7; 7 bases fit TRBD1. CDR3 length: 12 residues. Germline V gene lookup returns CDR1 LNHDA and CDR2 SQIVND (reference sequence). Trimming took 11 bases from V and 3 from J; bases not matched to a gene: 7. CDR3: CAVRDRSYEQYF. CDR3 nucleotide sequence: TGTGCCGTCCGGGACAGAAGCTACGAGCAGTACTTC.

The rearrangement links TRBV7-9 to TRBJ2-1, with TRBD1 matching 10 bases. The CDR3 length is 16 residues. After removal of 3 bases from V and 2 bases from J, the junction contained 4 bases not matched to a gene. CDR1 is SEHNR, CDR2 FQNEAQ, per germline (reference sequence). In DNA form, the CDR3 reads TGTGCCAGCAGCTTGGGACAGGGGTCCCCCTACAATGAGCAGTTCTTC. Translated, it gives CASSLGQGSPYNEQFF. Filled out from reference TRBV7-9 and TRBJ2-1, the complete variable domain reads DTGVSQNPRHKITKRGQNVTFRCDPISEHNRLYWYRQTLGQGPEFLTYFQNEAQLEKSRLLSDRFSAERPKGSFSTLEIQRTEQGDSAMYLCASSLGQGSPYNEQFFGPGTRLTVL.

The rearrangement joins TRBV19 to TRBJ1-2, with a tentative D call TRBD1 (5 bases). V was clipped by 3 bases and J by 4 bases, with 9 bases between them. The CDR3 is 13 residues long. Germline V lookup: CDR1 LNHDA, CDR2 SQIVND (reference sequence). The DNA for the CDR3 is TGTGCCAGTAGTATGGGGCAGACCTATGGCTACACCTTC. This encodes CASSMGQTYGYTF. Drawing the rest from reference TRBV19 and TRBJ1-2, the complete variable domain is DGGITQSPKYLFRKEGQNVTLSCEQNLNHDAMYWYRQDPGQGLRLIYYSQIVNDFQKGDIAEGYSVSREKKESFPLTVTSAQKNPTAFYLCASSMGQTYGYTFGSGTRLTVV.

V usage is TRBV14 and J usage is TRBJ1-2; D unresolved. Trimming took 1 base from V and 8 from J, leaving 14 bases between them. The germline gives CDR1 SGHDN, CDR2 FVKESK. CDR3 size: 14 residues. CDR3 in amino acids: CASSQGLATSGYTF. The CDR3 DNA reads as TGTGCCAGCAGCCAAGGCTTAGCGACGTCCGGCTACACCTTC.

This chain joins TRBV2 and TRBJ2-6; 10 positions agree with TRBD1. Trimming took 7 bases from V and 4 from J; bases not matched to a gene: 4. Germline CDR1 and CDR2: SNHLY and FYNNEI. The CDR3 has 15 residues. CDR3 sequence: CASTEGQGGANVLTF. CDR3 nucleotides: TGTGCCAGCACCGAGGGACAGGGGGGGGCCAACGTCCTGACTTTC. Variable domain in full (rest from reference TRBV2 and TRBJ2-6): EPEVTQTPSHQVTQMGQEVILRCVPISNHLYFYWYRQILGQKVEFLVSFYNNEISEKSEIFDDQFSVERPDGSNFTLKIRSTKLEDSAMYFCASTEGQGGANVLTFGAGSRLTVL.

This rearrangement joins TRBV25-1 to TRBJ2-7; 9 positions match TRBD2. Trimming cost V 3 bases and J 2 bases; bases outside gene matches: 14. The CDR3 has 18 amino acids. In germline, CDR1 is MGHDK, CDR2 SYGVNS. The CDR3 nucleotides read TGTGCCAGCAGTGATGGCCCAGGAGGACTAGCGTCCCCCTACGAGCAGTACTTC. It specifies CASSDGPGGLASPYEQYF.

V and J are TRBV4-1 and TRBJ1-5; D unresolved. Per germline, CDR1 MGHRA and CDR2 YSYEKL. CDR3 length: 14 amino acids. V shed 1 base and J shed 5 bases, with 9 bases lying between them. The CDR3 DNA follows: TGCGCCAGCAGCCAAGGCGCAGGCGATCAGCCCCAGCATTTT. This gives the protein CASSQGAGDQPQHF.

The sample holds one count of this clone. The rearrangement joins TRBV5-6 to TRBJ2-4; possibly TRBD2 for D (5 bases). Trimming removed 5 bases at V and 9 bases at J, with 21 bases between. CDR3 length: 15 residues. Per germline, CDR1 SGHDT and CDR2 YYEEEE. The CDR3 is CASSSVGTWAGIQYF. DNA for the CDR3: TGTGCCAGCAGTTCAGTGGGTACCTGGGCGGGCATTCAGTACTTC.

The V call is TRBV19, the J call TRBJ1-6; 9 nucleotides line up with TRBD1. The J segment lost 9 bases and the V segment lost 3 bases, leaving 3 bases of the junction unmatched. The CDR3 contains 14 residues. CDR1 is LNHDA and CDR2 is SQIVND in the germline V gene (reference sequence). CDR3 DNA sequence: TGTGCCAGTAGTATCGGGACAGGGTTTTCACCCCTCCACTTT. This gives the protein CASSIGTGFSPLHF.

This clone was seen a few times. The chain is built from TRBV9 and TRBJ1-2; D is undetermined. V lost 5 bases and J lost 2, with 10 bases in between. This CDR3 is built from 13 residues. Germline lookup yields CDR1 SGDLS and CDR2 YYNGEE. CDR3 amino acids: CASRRDTNYGYTF. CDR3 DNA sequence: TGTGCCAGCAGAAGAGACACCAACTATGGCTACACCTTC. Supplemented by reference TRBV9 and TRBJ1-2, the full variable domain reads DSGVTQTPKHLITATGQRVTLRCSPRSGDLSVYWYQQSLDQGLQFLIQYYNGEERAKGNILERFSAQQFPDLHSELNLSSLELGDSALYFCASRRDTNYGYTFGSGTRLTVV.

The CDR3 nucleotides read TGCGCCAGCAGCCAAGATCCAGGGGTCGCATATGGGGGGCAGTTCTTC. Encoded protein: CASSQDPGVAYGGQFF. This sequence joins TRBV4-1 and TRBJ2-1, with D maybe TRBD1 (6 bases). The CDR3 sequence is 16 residues long. The ends were cut back, 0 bases at V and 12 bases at J, with 21 bases in the middle. The V gene's germline CDR1 is MGHRA and CDR2 YSYEKL.